Shown below are 12 T cell receptor beta chains from a single sample sequenced in a study of T cell repertoires in cytomegalovirus infection. TCRdb processed the reads anew with MiXCR; each CDR3 protein has one entry. The repertoire consists of approximately 300,000 distinct CDR3 sequences, with 20% to 30% occurring once and the leading ten covering 13%. These TCRs are of unknown antigen specificity. The specimen was cultured PBMCs, collected from culture after CMV antigen stimulation. The receptors originated from a human donor in good health (CMV status not recorded). Some clones in this sample may be carry-over from other donors' samples.

This clonotype was counted at least ten times. The rearrangement uses TRBV5-3 and TRBJ2-3, with TRBD2 matching 11 bases. TRBV5-3 is labeled an ORF, and its function is uncertain. Losses at the gene ends were 4 bases for V and 0 bases for J; bases not matched to a gene: 10. CDR3 length equals 18 residues. DNA for the CDR3: TGTGCCAGAAGCGGGGGACTAGCGGCATGGAAAAGCACAGATACGCAGTATTTT. As protein: CARSGGLAAWKSTDTQYF.

The chain uses TRBV6-1 and TRBJ1-4; D is unclear. With 6 bases removed from V and 7 bases from J, the gap between germline ends came to 15 bases. Germline CDR1 is MNHNS and CDR2 is SASEGT. The CDR3 runs 14 residues. The CDR3 bases are TGTGCCAGCAGGAGGATGACGCAGCTTGAAAAACTGTTTTTT. It encodes CASRRMTQLEKLFF.

The genes are TRBV20-1 and TRBJ1-5; D is ambiguous. The V and J ends lost 5 bases and 5 bases respectively, with 13 bases between them. The CDR3 length is 13 residues. CDR1 DFQATT and CDR2 SNEGSKA come from the germline V gene (reference sequence). CDR3 region: CSAAHGGDQPQHF. The CDR3 nucleotides read TGCAGTGCTGCCCATGGCGGGGATCAGCCCCAGCATTTT.

This clonotype was observed a few times. The V call is TRBV20-1, the J call TRBJ2-7; tentatively, D is TRBD2 (5 bases). This CDR3 has 13 amino acids. Per germline, CDR1 DFQATT and CDR2 SNEGSKA (reference sequence). V lost 6 bases and J lost 2, with 14 bases in between. The CDR3, as DNA: TGCAGTGCCCTTTCGGCGGGCCCCTACGAGCAGTACTTC. Amino acids: CSALSAGPYEQYF.

The V call is TRBV6-2 or TRBV6-3, the J call TRBJ2-5, with 9 bases matching TRBD1. The CDR3 length is 16 residues. The V and J ends lost 0 bases and 5 bases, in that order; junction bases with no gene match: 7. Germline-derived CDR1 and CDR2 are MNHEY and SVGEGT. As DNA, the CDR3 is TGTGCCAGCAGTTACTCGCCGGGACAGGGTGTGGAGACCCAGTACTTC. Amino acids: CASSYSPGQGVETQYF.

The chain recombines TRBV7-9 with TRBJ1-1; TRBD1 is a possible D gene (6 bases). V shed 0 bases and J shed 6 bases, with 14 bases lying between them. The CDR3 is made up of 15 amino acids. CDR1 and CDR2 from the germline V gene are SEHNR and FQNEAQ (reference sequence). The CDR3, as DNA: TGTGCCAGCAGCTTAGCGCAGGGGAACATCGCTGAAGCTTTCTTT. It codes for CASSLAQGNIAEAFF. Using reference TRBV7-9 and TRBJ1-1 for the parts outside the CDR3, the full variable domain is DTGVSQNPRHKITKRGQNVTFRCDPISEHNRLYWYRQTLGQGPEFLTYFQNEAQLEKSRLLSDRFSAERPKGSFSTLEIQRTEQGDSAMYLCASSLAQGNIAEAFFGQGTRLTVV.

This clonotype was recorded at least ten times. The chain recombines TRBV12-3 or TRBV12-4 with TRBJ2-5; TRBD2 matches at 9 bases. The CDR3 length is 17 residues. V gave up 5 bases and J gave up 2 bases; unmatched junction bases: 12. CDR3 loop: CASSAQPWTSEQETQYF. The DNA of the CDR3 is TGTGCCAGCAGTGCCCAACCTTGGACTAGCGAGCAAGAGACCCAGTACTTC.

The V and J genes are TRBV4-1 and TRBJ1-4; weak D call: TRBD1 (5 bases). The CDR3 spans 16 residues. CDR1 is MGHRA, CDR2 YSYEKL, per germline. The V gene lost 3 bases and the J gene lost 8 bases, with 19 bases spanning the gap. The CDR3 region has the DNA TGCGCCAGCAGCCACCCCCGCATGGAAAGGGGCGAAAAACTGTTTTTT. Protein sequence: CASSHPRMERGEKLFF.

Turning to this clonotype: Being one base from a much bigger clone, this may be a read error. The chain combines TRBV28 with TRBJ2-3; 10 bases align to TRBD2. Germline assignment: CDR1 MDHEN and CDR2 SYDVKM. This CDR3 region has 18 residues. This CDR3 reads CASSLPFVLAGVPDTRYF. As DNA, the CDR3 is TGTGCCAGCAGTTTACCTTTCGTTCTAGCGGGAGTCCCAGATACGCGGTATTTT.

V gene TRBV12-3 or TRBV12-4 combines with J gene TRBJ1-6, with D unresolved. The CDR3 contains 19 residues. V lost 3 bases and J 0 bases, leaving 18 bases between the germline ends. CDR3 in amino acids: CASSFSPAGPLSYNSPLHF. Written as DNA, the CDR3 is TGTGCCAGCAGTTTTAGTCCGGCAGGACCCCTCTCCTATAATTCACCCCTCCACTTT.

This clonotype occurred a few times. V is TRBV6-1 and J is TRBJ1-1; 8 nucleotides match TRBD1. Germline values: CDR1 MNHNS, CDR2 SASEGT. Trimming took 6 bases from V and 0 from J; bases not matched to a gene: 6. The CDR3 totals 15 residues. CDR3 sequence reads: CASRKGDRMNTEAFF. DNA of the CDR3: TGTGCCAGCAGGAAGGGGGACAGGATGAACACTGAAGCTTTCTTT.

This clonotype was detected a few times. V gene TRBV7-4 combines with J gene TRBJ2-1; TRBD2 matches 7 bases. CDR1 and CDR2 (germline): SGHVT, SQSDAQ. The junction had 6 bases not matched to a gene; V was cut back by 1 base and J by 6 bases. The CDR3 has 15 amino acids. In DNA form, the CDR3 reads TGTGCCAGCAGCTTAGGGCTAGCGGCTCTCAATGAGCAGTTCTTC. Amino acid sequence: CASSLGLAALNEQFF. The full variable domain, completed using reference TRBV7-4 and TRBJ2-1, is GAGVSQSPRYKVAKRGRDVALRCDSISGHVTLYWYRQTLGQGSEVLTYSQSDAQRDKSGRPSGRFSAERPERSVSTLKIQRTEQGDSAVYLCASSLGLAALNEQFFGPGTRLTVL.